This is a list of T cell receptor beta chains from one sample in a study of blood T cell repertoires in COVID-19. Only in-frame clones appear in the TCRdb table, and some are missing; sequencing was by immunoSEQ multiplex PCR. The data show about 190,000 clones, approximately 90% seen once. Sequencing was performed on peripheral blood. The receptor set was obtained from a human donor in a cohort sampled during active COVID-19. Both conserved end residues are part of each CDR3. A D gene is named only where the DNA matches it firmly. Part of the rows lack a size; the others show once, few, many or a class for expanded clones.

clone_size,d_call,v_call,j_call,cdr3_nt,cdr3_aa
-,TRBD2,TRBV19,TRBJ2-3,TGTGCCAGTAGTGAGCCTAGCGGGATTCGGGACACAGATACGCAGTATTTT,CASSEPSGIRDTDTQYF
-,TRBD2,TRBV19,TRBJ2-5,TGTGCCAGTAGTACCCCGGACAGGCCGCCCCATAGACTAGCGGGGGAAGAGACCCAGTACTTC,CASSTPDRPPHRLAGEETQYF
-,-,TRBV6-1,TRBJ2-3,TGTGCCAGCAGTGAAGGAGGGTGGCTTATTACAGATACGCAGTATTTT,CASSEGGWLITDTQYF
-,TRBD1,TRBV3-1/TRBV3-2,TRBJ1-6,TGTGCCAGCAGCCAGAGGACAGGTTCTAATTCACCCCTCCACTTT,CASSQRTGSNSPLHF
-,-,TRBV7-2,TRBJ1-5,TGTGCCAGCAGCTTAGTTGTCGGTCCCAATCAGCCCCAGCATTTT,CASSLVVGPNQPQHF
-,-,TRBV7-8,TRBJ1-2,TGTGCCAGCAGCTTAGGTTCCCAGGGGCTCAGCTATGGCTACACCTTC,CASSLGSQGLSYGYTF
-,-,TRBV7-9,TRBJ2-7,TGTGCCAGCAGCCACAGGGAACTCGAGCAGTACTTC,CASSHRELEQYF
-,-,TRBV14,TRBJ2-7,TGTGCCAGCAGCCCAACTCAATACAGGACCCACGAGCAGTACTTC,CASSPTQYRTHEQYF
-,-,TRBV18,TRBJ2-1,TGTGCCAGCTCACCAACAGGCCAGGTTTGGAATGAGCAGTTCTTC,CASSPTGQVWNEQFF
-,TRBD1,TRBV5-1,TRBJ2-1,TGCGCCAGCAGCGTGACAGGGGGCAATGAGCAGTTCTTC,CASSVTGGNEQFF
once,-,TRBV27,TRBJ2-7,TGTGCCAGCAGTTCCCGGGGAGAGGACAGACTCGCCTACGAGCAGTACTTC,CASSSRGEDRLAYEQYF
-,-,TRBV6-5,TRBJ2-7,TGTGCCAGCAGCGCGGGGCCCAACGAGCAGTACTTC,CASSAGPNEQYF